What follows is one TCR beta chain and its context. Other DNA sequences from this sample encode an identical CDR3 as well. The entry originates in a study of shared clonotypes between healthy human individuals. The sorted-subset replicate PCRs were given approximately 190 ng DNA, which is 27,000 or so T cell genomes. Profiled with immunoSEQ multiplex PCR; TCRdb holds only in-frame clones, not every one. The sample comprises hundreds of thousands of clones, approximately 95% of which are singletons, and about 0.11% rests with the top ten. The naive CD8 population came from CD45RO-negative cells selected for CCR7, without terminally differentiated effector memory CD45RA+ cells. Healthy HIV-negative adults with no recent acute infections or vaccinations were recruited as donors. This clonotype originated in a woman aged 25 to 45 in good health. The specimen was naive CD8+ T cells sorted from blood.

CDR3 in DNA: TGTGCCAGCAGCTCGCTCTACGAGCAGTACTTC. Protein product: CASSSLYEQYF. The V call is TRBV5-4, the J call TRBJ2-5; D not certain. The J call may be in error: the DNA end matches TRBJ2-7 better. This CDR3 is built from 11 residues. Germline loops: CDR1 SGHNT, CDR2 YYREEE (reference sequence).